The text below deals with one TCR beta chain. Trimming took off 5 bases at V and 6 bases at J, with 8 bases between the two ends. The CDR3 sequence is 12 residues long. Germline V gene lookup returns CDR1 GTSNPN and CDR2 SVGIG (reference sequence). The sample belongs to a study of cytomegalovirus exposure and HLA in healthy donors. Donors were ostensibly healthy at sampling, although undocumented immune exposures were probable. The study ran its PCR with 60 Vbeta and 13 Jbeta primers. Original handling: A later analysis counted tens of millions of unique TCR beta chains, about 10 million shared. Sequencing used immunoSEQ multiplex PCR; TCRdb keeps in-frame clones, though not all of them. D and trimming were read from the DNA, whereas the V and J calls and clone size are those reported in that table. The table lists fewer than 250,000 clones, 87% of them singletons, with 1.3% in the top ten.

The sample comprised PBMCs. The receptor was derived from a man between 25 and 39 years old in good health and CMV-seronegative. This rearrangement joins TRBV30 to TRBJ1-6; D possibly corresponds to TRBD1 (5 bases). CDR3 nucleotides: TGTGCCTGGGCCAGGGTTAATTCACCCCTCCACTTT. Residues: CAWARVNSPLHF.